These T cell receptor beta chains were read from a single sample in a study of blood T cell repertoires in COVID-19. Libraries were prepared by immunoSEQ multiplex PCR; TCRdb keeps only in-frame clonotypes and omits some of them. The sample shows roughly 190,000 clones, about 86% of them seen only once. The sequenced sample was peripheral blood. The source of these receptors is a young man with active or convalescent COVID-19. CDR3s include the opening cysteine and the closing phenylalanine or tryptophan. Fields, in order: CDR3 protein, CDR3 DNA, D gene, V gene, clone size, J gene. D genes are given only for firm matches. Clone size is given for some rows only: seen once, a few or many times, or a class if the clone is expanded.

CDR3 protein: CSVEGTGAENTEAFF; CDR3 DNA: TGCAGCGTTGAGGGGACAGGGGCTGAGAACACTGAAGCTTTCTTT; D gene: TRBD1; V gene: TRBV29-1; clone size: .; J gene: TRBJ1-1
CDR3 protein: CASSQGHYEQYF; CDR3 DNA: TGTGCCAGCAGCCAAGGACATTACGAGCAGTACTTC; D gene: .; V gene: TRBV3-1/TRBV3-2; clone size: .; J gene: TRBJ2-7
CDR3 protein: CASSAQGGARSYNEQFF; CDR3 DNA: TGTGCCAGCAGCGCCCAAGGCGGTGCCCGCTCCTACAATGAGCAGTTCTTC; D gene: .; V gene: TRBV9; clone size: .; J gene: TRBJ2-1
CDR3 protein: CASTYRVSGELFF; CDR3 DNA: TGTGCCAGCACATACAGGGTCTCCGGGGAGCTGTTTTTT; D gene: .; V gene: TRBV3-1/TRBV3-2; clone size: .; J gene: TRBJ2-2
CDR3 protein: CASSQGDSSSYEQYF; CDR3 DNA: TGTGCCAGCAGCCAGGGGGACAGCTCATCCTACGAGCAGTACTTC; D gene: TRBD1; V gene: TRBV4-2; clone size: .; J gene: TRBJ2-7
CDR3 protein: CASSLYTGGEYVLTF; CDR3 DNA: TGTGCCAGCAGTCTATACACAGGGGGCGAGTATGTCCTGACTTTC; D gene: TRBD1; V gene: TRBV27; clone size: .; J gene: TRBJ2-6
CDR3 protein: CASSRGISANTGELFF; CDR3 DNA: TGCGCCAGCAGCCGGGGGATTAGCGCGAACACCGGGGAGCTGTTTTTT; D gene: .; V gene: TRBV5-1; clone size: .; J gene: TRBJ2-2
CDR3 protein: CASGGFGNTIYF; CDR3 DNA: TGTGCCAGCGGGGGGTTTGGAAACACCATATATTTT; D gene: .; V gene: TRBV28; clone size: .; J gene: TRBJ1-3
CDR3 protein: CATLLPMSSYNEQFF; CDR3 DNA: TGTGCCACCCTCCTCCCTATGAGCTCCTACAATGAGCAGTTCTTC; D gene: .; V gene: TRBV6-6; clone size: .; J gene: TRBJ2-1
CDR3 protein: CATSDLRRTDWNTGELFF; CDR3 DNA: TGTGCCACCAGTGATTTGCGGAGGACGGACTGGAACACCGGGGAGCTGTTTTTT; D gene: .; V gene: TRBV24-1; clone size: .; J gene: TRBJ2-2
CDR3 protein: CASSENLEAFF; CDR3 DNA: TGTGCCAGCAGCGAGAATCTAGAAGCTTTCTTT; D gene: .; V gene: TRBV7-2; clone size: .; J gene: TRBJ1-1
CDR3 protein: CASSHLGQNSPLHF; CDR3 DNA: TGTGCCAGCAGCCACTTGGGGCAAAATTCACCCCTCCACTTT; D gene: .; V gene: TRBV3-1/TRBV3-2; clone size: few; J gene: TRBJ1-6
CDR3 protein: CASSPRDINQPQHF; CDR3 DNA: TGTGCCAGCAGCCCCCGGGACATAAATCAGCCCCAGCATTTT; D gene: .; V gene: TRBV3-1/TRBV3-2; clone size: .; J gene: TRBJ1-5
CDR3 protein: CSVQSGQGSPYSGANVLTF; CDR3 DNA: TGCAGCGTTCAATCGGGACAGGGTTCTCCTTACTCTGGGGCCAACGTCCTGACTTTC; D gene: TRBD1; V gene: TRBV29-1; clone size: .; J gene: TRBJ2-6
CDR3 protein: CASSPSSWDEQFF; CDR3 DNA: TGTGCCAGCAGCCCCTCTAGCTGGGATGAGCAGTTCTTC; D gene: .; V gene: TRBV7-2; clone size: .; J gene: TRBJ2-1
CDR3 protein: CATSWDRGYGELFF; CDR3 DNA: TGTGCCACAAGCTGGGACAGGGGATACGGGGAGCTGTTTTTT; D gene: TRBD1; V gene: TRBV6-5; clone size: .; J gene: TRBJ2-2
CDR3 protein: CASSFLRTQYF; CDR3 DNA: TGTGCCAGCAGTTTCCTACGGACCCAGTACTTC; D gene: .; V gene: TRBV28; clone size: .; J gene: TRBJ2-5
CDR3 protein: CASSNPETQYF; CDR3 DNA: TGTGCCAGCAGCAACCCAGAAACGCAGTATTTT; D gene: .; V gene: TRBV11-3; clone size: .; J gene: TRBJ2-3
CDR3 protein: CASSPPGQTNEKLFF; CDR3 DNA: TGTGCCAGCAGTCCCCCAGGACAGACTAATGAAAAACTGTTTTTT; D gene: .; V gene: TRBV28; clone size: .; J gene: TRBJ1-4
CDR3 protein: CASSSPSSGGTGELFF; CDR3 DNA: TGTGCCAGCAGTTCCCCCTCTAGCGGGGGCACCGGGGAGCTGTTTTTT; D gene: TRBD2; V gene: TRBV6-5; clone size: .; J gene: TRBJ2-2
CDR3 protein: CASSSTGLSESTDTQYF; CDR3 DNA: TGCGCCAGCAGCTCCACCGGACTTTCAGAGAGCACAGATACGCAGTATTTT; D gene: .; V gene: TRBV5-1; clone size: .; J gene: TRBJ2-3
CDR3 protein: CASSGLAGAVDTGELFF; CDR3 DNA: TGTGCCAGCAGTGGACTAGCGGGAGCGGTGGACACCGGGGAGCTGTTTTTT; D gene: TRBD2; V gene: TRBV6-1; clone size: .; J gene: TRBJ2-2
CDR3 protein: CAINKGLTQETQYF; CDR3 DNA: TGTGCCATCAATAAAGGACTAACACAAGAGACCCAGTACTTC; D gene: .; V gene: TRBV10-3; clone size: .; J gene: TRBJ2-5
CDR3 protein: CASSPDRSDQPQHF; CDR3 DNA: TGTGCCAGCAGTCCCGACAGGAGCGATCAGCCCCAGCATTTT; D gene: .; V gene: TRBV2; clone size: .; J gene: TRBJ1-5
CDR3 protein: CSASRGNNNSPLHF; CDR3 DNA: TGCAGTGCTAGTAGGGGGAACAATAATTCACCCCTCCACTTT; D gene: .; V gene: TRBV20-1; clone size: .; J gene: TRBJ1-6
CDR3 protein: CASSLELAAKETQYF; CDR3 DNA: TGTGCCAGCAGCTTGGAACTAGCGGCGAAAGAGACCCAGTACTTC; D gene: TRBD2; V gene: TRBV5-4; clone size: .; J gene: TRBJ2-5
CDR3 protein: CASSLKGSASGNSYEQYF; CDR3 DNA: TGTGCCAGCAGCTTAAAGGGATCGGCTAGCGGGAACTCCTACGAGCAGTACTTC; D gene: TRBD2; V gene: TRBV7-3; clone size: few; J gene: TRBJ2-7
CDR3 protein: CASSTGQAYSNQPQHF; CDR3 DNA: TGTGCCAGCTCTACCGGACAGGCTTATAGCAATCAGCCCCAGCATTTT; D gene: TRBD1; V gene: TRBV27; clone size: .; J gene: TRBJ1-5
CDR3 protein: CASSKEDRENYGYTF; CDR3 DNA: TGTGCCAGCAGCAAAGAGGACAGGGAGAACTATGGCTACACCTTC; D gene: .; V gene: TRBV21-1; clone size: .; J gene: TRBJ1-2
CDR3 protein: CSVATLTAYTEAFF; CDR3 DNA: TGCAGCGTTGCAACGTTAACAGCTTACACTGAAGCTTTCTTT; D gene: .; V gene: TRBV29-1; clone size: .; J gene: TRBJ1-1
CDR3 protein: CASSYQLNEQFF; CDR3 DNA: TGTGCCAGCAGTTACCAACTGAATGAGCAGTTCTTC; D gene: .; V gene: TRBV6-2/TRBV6-3; clone size: .; J gene: TRBJ2-1
CDR3 protein: CASSLYSSLIYNEQFF; CDR3 DNA: TGTGCCAGTAGTCTCTACTCCTCTCTGATTTACAATGAGCAGTTCTTC; D gene: .; V gene: TRBV19; clone size: .; J gene: TRBJ2-1
CDR3 protein: CASRSGTATPDTQYF; CDR3 DNA: TGTGCCAGCAGGTCCGGGACAGCGACGCCCGATACGCAGTATTTT; D gene: TRBD1; V gene: TRBV5-8; clone size: .; J gene: TRBJ2-3
CDR3 protein: CATSETRSGTLHF; CDR3 DNA: TGTGCCACCAGTGAGACCCGTTCGGGAACCCTCCACTTT; D gene: .; V gene: TRBV24-1; clone size: .; J gene: TRBJ1-6
CDR3 protein: CASSKTGSRSSYEQYF; CDR3 DNA: TGTGCCAGCAGCAAAACGGGGTCCCGCAGCTCCTACGAGCAGTACTTC; D gene: .; V gene: TRBV21-1; clone size: .; J gene: TRBJ2-7
CDR3 protein: CAIGKNDRVLNTEAFF; CDR3 DNA: TGTGCCATCGGGAAAAACGACAGGGTGTTGAACACTGAAGCTTTCTTT; D gene: TRBD1; V gene: TRBV10-3; clone size: .; J gene: TRBJ1-1
CDR3 protein: CASSLTGTGEPGELFF; CDR3 DNA: TGTGCCAGCAGCCTAACCGGGACAGGGGAGCCCGGGGAGCTGTTTTTT; D gene: TRBD1; V gene: TRBV5-6; clone size: once; J gene: TRBJ2-2
CDR3 protein: CASKGQGASPLHF; CDR3 DNA: TGTGCCAGTAAGGGACAGGGGGCCTCACCCCTCCACTTT; D gene: TRBD1; V gene: TRBV19; clone size: .; J gene: TRBJ1-6
CDR3 protein: CATSRGQGAKRDTQYF; CDR3 DNA: TGTGCCACCAGCAGAGGACAGGGGGCGAAACGCGATACGCAGTATTTT; D gene: TRBD1; V gene: TRBV15; clone size: .; J gene: TRBJ2-3
CDR3 protein: CASTVRGVHEQYF; CDR3 DNA: TGTGCCAGCACCGTCAGGGGAGTGCACGAGCAGTACTTC; D gene: .; V gene: TRBV7-9; clone size: few; J gene: TRBJ2-7
CDR3 protein: CASRLLAGEGYEQFF; CDR3 DNA: TGTGCCAGCAGGTTACTAGCGGGAGAGGGCTATGAGCAGTTCTTC; D gene: TRBD2; V gene: TRBV7-6; clone size: .; J gene: TRBJ2-1
CDR3 protein: CASSTGTGDYGYTF; CDR3 DNA: TGTGCCAGTAGTACCGGGACAGGTGACTATGGCTACACCTTC; D gene: TRBD1; V gene: TRBV19; clone size: .; J gene: TRBJ1-2
CDR3 protein: CASSYEDRTGNTIYF; CDR3 DNA: TGTGCCAGCAGCTATGAGGACAGGACTGGAAACACCATATATTTT; D gene: TRBD1; V gene: TRBV11-2; clone size: .; J gene: TRBJ1-3
CDR3 protein: CASSMSGGNQPQHF; CDR3 DNA: TGTGCCAGTAGTATGTCAGGAGGAAATCAGCCCCAGCATTTT; D gene: .; V gene: TRBV19; clone size: .; J gene: TRBJ1-5
CDR3 protein: CASSIRQGSSRGNEQFF; CDR3 DNA: TGTGCCAGCAGCATTAGACAGGGAAGTAGTCGGGGTAATGAGCAGTTCTTC; D gene: TRBD1; V gene: TRBV9; clone size: .; J gene: TRBJ2-1
CDR3 protein: CASSYTSGPYEQYF; CDR3 DNA: TGTGCCAGCAGTTACACTAGCGGGCCCTACGAGCAGTACTTC; D gene: TRBD2; V gene: TRBV6-2/TRBV6-3; clone size: .; J gene: TRBJ2-7
CDR3 protein: CASSPRSPGLAGPKSYNEQFF; CDR3 DNA: TGCGCCAGCAGCCCAAGATCTCCGGGACTAGCGGGACCGAAATCCTACAATGAGCAGTTCTTC; D gene: TRBD2; V gene: TRBV4-3; clone size: .; J gene: TRBJ2-1
CDR3 protein: CASSSWTGMNTEAFF; CDR3 DNA: TGTGCCAGCAGTTCCTGGACAGGGATGAACACTGAAGCTTTCTTT; D gene: TRBD1; V gene: TRBV6-2/TRBV6-3; clone size: .; J gene: TRBJ1-1
CDR3 protein: CASSPQGGWDQPQHF; CDR3 DNA: TGTGCCAGCAGCCCCCAGGGAGGTTGGGATCAGCCCCAGCATTTT; D gene: .; V gene: TRBV7-9; clone size: .; J gene: TRBJ1-5